These T cell receptor beta chains were read from a single sample in a study of cytotoxic CD8 clonotypes in ibrutinib-treated CLL. TCRdb's table, derived via immunoSEQ multiplex PCR, lists solely in-frame clones and lacks some. Seen here are 300,000 to 400,000 clones, approximately 67% observed once, and the top ten hold about 6.7%. Source: PBMCs, taken after 36 months of ibrutinib treatment. All receptors derive from a human donor with chronic lymphocytic leukemia. CDR3s include the opening cysteine and the closing phenylalanine or tryptophan.

v_call,j_call,cdr3_aa
TRBV2,TRBJ1-5,CASRPGGGGRGQPQHF
TRBV11-3,TRBJ2-3,CASSSGGSSTDTQYF
TRBV5-6,TRBJ2-6,CASSSLGYGANVLTF
TRBV5-1,TRBJ2-3,CASSLGLVADTQYF
TRBV19,TRBJ2-5,CASNKGRGQETQYF
TRBV6-1,TRBJ1-1,CASSVLGENTEAFF
TRBV9,TRBJ2-3,CASSVVRSGTDTQYF
TRBV13,TRBJ2-2,CASREVTGELFF
TRBV9,TRBJ2-2,CASSVVQVGGELFF
TRBV7-2,TRBJ1-2,CASSPPVSNYGYTF
TRBV20-1,TRBJ1-2,CSAPTEAGYTF
TRBV6-6,TRBJ2-5,CASSQGLAEIGKTQYF
TRBV14,TRBJ1-2,CASSQEAYGAGYTF
TRBV19,TRBJ2-3,CASSVTSTDTQYF
TRBV7-9,TRBJ1-2,CASSLAWDKNGYTF
TRBV6-4,TRBJ2-1,CASSDREGGEQFF
TRBV4-1,TRBJ2-7,CASSQAQGYEQYF
TRBV18,TRBJ2-5,CASSPIIGTSGGTAQETQYF
TRBV11-2,TRBJ2-7,CASTHLRTSVYEQYF
TRBV7-8,TRBJ1-5,CASSPFRGKQPQHF
TRBV4-3,TRBJ2-5,CASSQDAATWPPETQYF
TRBV7-8,TRBJ1-2,CASRRARGQGSGYTF
TRBV5-1,TRBJ2-7,CASSLVRGVYEQYF
TRBV6-6,TRBJ2-5,CASRPRGLETQYF
TRBV27,TRBJ2-7,CASRDGTSGRYYEQYF
TRBV7-8,TRBJ2-5,CASSRFPARQETQYF
TRBV6-5,TRBJ2-7,CASSYQGAVGYEQYF
TRBV28,TRBJ2-7,CASNRGWTYEQYF
TRBV29-1,TRBJ2-7,CSVAGRGYEQYF
TRBV19,TRBJ2-7,CASSTWTSSYEQYF
TRBV28,TRBJ1-1,CASSPPVPNTEAFF
TRBV6-5,TRBJ2-2,CASSYSRSPTGELFF